This is a list of T cell receptor beta chains from one sample in a study of T cell clones after liver transplantation. TCRdb's table, derived via immunoSEQ multiplex PCR, lists solely in-frame clones and lacks some. Among roughly 23,000 clones, roughly 92% were seen once, and the ten largest hold 20% to 30%. This material consisted of CD8+ T cells from blood, taken about 27 months after liver transplant. These TCRs come from a human patient who received a liver transplant. Part of the T cells may come from the graft donor. The CDR3 runs from the conserved cysteine through the conserved F or W. A D gene is named only where the DNA matches it firmly. Clone size, where shown, is once, few, many, or a class for clones that have expanded.

CDR3 length,V gene,clone size,J gene,D gene,CDR3 DNA,CDR3 protein
13,TRBV11-2,medium-sized,TRBJ2-1,NA,TGTGCCAGCAGCTTAGATAGGCTCGATGAGCAGTTCTTC,CASSLDRLDEQFF
14,TRBV10-3,NA,TRBJ2-5,NA,TGTGCCATCAGTGAGTCGACAGCACAAGAGACCCAGTACTTC,CAISESTAQETQYF
15,TRBV6-1,NA,TRBJ1-5,NA,TGTGCCAGCAGTGAAGAGGGGAACGAGGCCGTACCCCAGCATTTT,CASSEEGNEAVPQHF
15,TRBV7-9,NA,TRBJ1-4,NA,TGTGCCAGCAGCTTAGGAAGAGGAATCTCGGAAAAACTGTTTTTT,CASSLGRGISEKLFF
14,TRBV19,NA,TRBJ1-1,NA,TGTGCCAGTAGTATACTTTCACCGAGCCCGGAAGCTTTCTTT,CASSILSPSPEAFF
14,TRBV7-9,NA,TRBJ1-4,NA,TGTGCCAGCAGGTCCGGGGGTCTGGGGGAAAAACTGTTTTTT,CASRSGGLGEKLFF
14,TRBV5-5,NA,TRBJ1-4,NA,TGTGCCAGCAGCTTGGGACAACTAAATGAAAAACTGTTTTTT,CASSLGQLNEKLFF
14,TRBV7-8,NA,TRBJ2-7,NA,TGTGCCAGCAGCTTTTTAACCTCCGGGAACGAGCAGTACTTC,CASSFLTSGNEQYF
11,TRBV5-4,NA,TRBJ2-7,NA,TGTGCCAGCAGCTGGGGGTCCGAGCAGTACTTC,CASSWGSEQYF
16,TRBV7-9,NA,TRBJ2-2,TRBD2,TGTGCCAGCAGCGATCATAGCGGGAGGGGCACCGGGGAGCTGTTTTTT,CASSDHSGRGTGELFF
19,TRBV2,NA,TRBJ2-2,NA,TGTGCCAGCAGTGGCCTGGCCCTGTATAGGACTGAGTGGACCGGGGAGCTGTTTTTT,CASSGLALYRTEWTGELFF
14,TRBV4-2,NA,TRBJ2-7,NA,TGTGCCAGCAGCCAAAGCGAAAGCTCCTACGAGCAGTACTTC,CASSQSESSYEQYF
18,TRBV23-1,NA,TRBJ2-7,TRBD2,TGCGCCAGCAGTCAAACACGACTAGCGGGTTTTAGCTCCTACGAGCAGTACTTC,CASSQTRLAGFSSYEQYF
12,TRBV14,large,TRBJ2-3,NA,TGTGCCAGCAGCCAAGATCGACGGGCGCAGTATTTT,CASSQDRRAQYF
12,TRBV13,NA,TRBJ1-1,TRBD1,TGTGCCAGCAGCTTAACGGGACAGCAAGCTTTCTTT,CASSLTGQQAFF
13,TRBV9,NA,TRBJ2-1,NA,TGTGCCAGCAGCCCATCAAACACCAATGAGCAGTTCTTC,CASSPSNTNEQFF
14,TRBV9,NA,TRBJ2-1,NA,TGTGCCAGCAGCGTACCCAGGGACGGCAATGAGCAGTTCTTC,CASSVPRDGNEQFF
13,TRBV28,NA,TRBJ2-7,TRBD1,TGTGCCAGCAGTTTCGAGGGGGCTAATGAGCAGTACTTC,CASSFEGANEQYF
13,TRBV27,NA,TRBJ2-7,NA,TGTGCCAGCAGTAGGGGGTCGATTTACGAGCAGTACTTC,CASSRGSIYEQYF